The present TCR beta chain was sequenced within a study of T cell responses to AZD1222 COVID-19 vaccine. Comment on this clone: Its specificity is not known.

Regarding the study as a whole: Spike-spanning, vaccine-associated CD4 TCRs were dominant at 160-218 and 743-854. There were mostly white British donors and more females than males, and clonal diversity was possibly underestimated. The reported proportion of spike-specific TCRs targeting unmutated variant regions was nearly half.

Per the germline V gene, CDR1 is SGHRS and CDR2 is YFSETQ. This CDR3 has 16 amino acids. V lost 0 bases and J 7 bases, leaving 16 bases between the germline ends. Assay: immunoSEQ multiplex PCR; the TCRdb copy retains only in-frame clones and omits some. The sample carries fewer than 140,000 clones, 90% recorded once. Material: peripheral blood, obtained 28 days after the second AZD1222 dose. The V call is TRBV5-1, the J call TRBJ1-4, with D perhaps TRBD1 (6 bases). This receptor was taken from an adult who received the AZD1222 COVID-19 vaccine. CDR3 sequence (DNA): TGCGCCAGCAGCTTGGCCACAGGGTTCAGGGGTGAAAAACTGTTTTTT. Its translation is CASSLATGFRGEKLFF. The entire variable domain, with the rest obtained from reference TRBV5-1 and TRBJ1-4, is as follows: KAGVTQTPRYLIKTRGQQVTLSCSPISGHRSVSWYQQTPGQGLQFLFEYFSETQRNKGNFPGRFSGRQFSNSRSEMNVSTLELGDSALYLCASSLATGFRGEKLFFGSGTQLSVL.